These 10 T cell receptor beta chains were sequenced from one sample in a study of post-analysis software for immune sequencing data (dated by TCRdb to the mid-2010s). The study at large found these results: Patients showed significantly higher frequencies than controls for several TRBV segments, among them TRBV5-6, TRBV5-1 and TRBV20-1.

Receptor amplification or capture employed PCR. TCRdb shows the sequencer as Illumina HiSeq 2500. To reduce PCR and sequencing biases, unique molecular identifiers were incorporated into the TCR beta cDNA libraries. Starting from the raw public reads, TCRdb applied fastp trimming at Q25, assembled clones with MiXCR and retained in-frame beta chains. Rows with one shared CDR3 protein collapse into an entry with the most common genes and DNA. This sample lists about 180,000 distinct CDR3 sequences; about 29% were detected once. The ten top clones hold approximately 1.5% of the sample. Their antigen targets remain unknown. What was sequenced was blood. Source of these receptors: a girl aged 10-17 years with multiple sclerosis.

The gene calls are TRBV11-1 and TRBJ2-1, with TRBD2 identical over 8 bases. CDR3 size: 16 residues. Germline trimming cut 6 bases from V and 3 bases from J; bases unmatched to any gene: 10. Germline CDR1 and CDR2: SGHAT and FQDESV (reference sequence). This CDR3 is CASRPGWGLDYNEQFF. The DNA for the CDR3 is TGTGCCAGCAGACCGGGGTGGGGACTAGACTACAATGAGCAGTTCTTC.

The table lists this clonotype with many counts. The genes are TRBV18 and TRBJ1-2; D may be TRBD1 (5 bases). This CDR3 spans 13 amino acids. V shed 3 bases and J shed 4 bases, with 9 bases lying between them. Germline V lookup: CDR1 KGHSH, CDR2 LQKENI. CDR3 DNA sequence: TGTGCCAGCTCACCCGGGACCCCCTATGGCTACACCTTC. Its translation: CASSPGTPYGYTF.

There are many counts of this clonotype. The chain combines TRBV7-2 with TRBJ2-5, with 8 bases identical to TRBD1. Germline trimming cut 2 bases from V and 5 bases from J; bases unmatched to any gene: 7. The CDR3 is 15 amino acids. The V gene's germline CDR1 is SGHTA and CDR2 FQGNSA. This CDR3 reads CASSLQDRAGETQYF. The CDR3 DNA follows: TGTGCCAGCAGCTTACAGGACAGGGCGGGTGAGACCCAGTACTTC.

Concerning this clonotype itself: A much larger clone differs by one base, so this may be a read error. DNA for the CDR3: TGTGCCAGCTCACCAATGACCCCGGGACGGACTAGCACAGGTACGCAGTATTTT. Translated, it gives CASSPMTPGRTSTGTQYF. V is TRBV18 and J is TRBJ2-3; 8 nucleotides match TRBD2. CDR1 is KGHSH and CDR2 is LQKENI in the germline V gene. CDR3 length: 18 amino acids.

This clonotype was counted many times. The V gene is TRBV6-6, the J gene TRBJ2-5; D might be TRBD2 (5 bases). Trimming removed 0 bases from V and 5 bases from J, with 10 bases in between. Germline assignment: CDR1 MNHNY and CDR2 SVGAGI (reference sequence). This CDR3 region has 14 residues. CDR3 region: CASSYSGREETQYF. The CDR3 coding sequence is TGTGCCAGCAGTTACTCGGGGAGAGAGGAGACCCAGTACTTC.

Notes on this clonotype: A much larger clone lies a single base off, so this may be a read error. The V call is TRBV20-1, the J call TRBJ2-3; possible D gene TRBD2, 5 bases. V was shortened by 4 bases and J by 2 bases, with 10 bases between the two germline ends. CDR3 size: 13 residues. CDR1 is DFQATT, CDR2 SNEGSKA, per germline (reference sequence). The CDR3 loop is CSATSSHTDTQYF. Written as DNA, the CDR3 is TGCAGTGCTACTAGCAGCCACACAGATACGCAGTATTTT.

This clonotype was seen repeatedly, ten times or more. Here the CDR3 reads CASTSPGSYEQYF. CDR3 coding DNA: TGTGCCAGCACCTCACCGGGGTCCTACGAGCAGTACTTC. The J gene is TRBJ2-7, the V gene TRBV6-5, with D tentatively TRBD2 (5 bases). V gave up 7 bases and J gave up 1 base, with 11 bases separating them. The CDR3 totals 13 residues. Germline CDR1 and CDR2: MNHEY and SVGAGI.

This clonotype was counted many times. This rearrangement joins TRBV10-3 to TRBJ2-3; TRBD2 matches at 12 bases. Germline values: CDR1 ENHRY, CDR2 SYGVKD. The CDR3 consists of 16 residues. J was trimmed by 3 bases and V by 7 bases; bases with no gene match: 8. CDR3 nucleotides: TGTGCCATCACCCGTGGGCTAGCGGGAGGGACAGATACGCAGTATTTT. Its protein product is CAITRGLAGGTDTQYF.

V and J are TRBV4-1 and TRBJ2-2, with TRBD1 matching over 7 bases. The CDR3 length is 18 residues. J gave up 4 bases and V 2 bases, and 13 bases lay outside the gene matches. Germline loops: CDR1 MGHRA, CDR2 YSYEKL. The CDR3 is CASSQFVVDRASTGELFF. The CDR3 nucleotides are TGCGCCAGCAGCCAATTTGTTGTCGACAGGGCGTCCACCGGGGAGCTGTTTTTT.

CDR3 sequence reads: CSARRGVSNQPQHF. The CDR3 region has the DNA TGCAGTGCTAGAAGGGGGGTTAGCAATCAGCCCCAGCATTTT. This sequence joins TRBV20-1 and TRBJ1-5, with D maybe TRBD1 (6 bases). Germline V lookup: CDR1 DFQATT, CDR2 SNEGSKA (reference sequence). Trimming took 2 bases from V and 0 from J, leaving 8 bases between them. The length of the CDR3 is 14 residues.